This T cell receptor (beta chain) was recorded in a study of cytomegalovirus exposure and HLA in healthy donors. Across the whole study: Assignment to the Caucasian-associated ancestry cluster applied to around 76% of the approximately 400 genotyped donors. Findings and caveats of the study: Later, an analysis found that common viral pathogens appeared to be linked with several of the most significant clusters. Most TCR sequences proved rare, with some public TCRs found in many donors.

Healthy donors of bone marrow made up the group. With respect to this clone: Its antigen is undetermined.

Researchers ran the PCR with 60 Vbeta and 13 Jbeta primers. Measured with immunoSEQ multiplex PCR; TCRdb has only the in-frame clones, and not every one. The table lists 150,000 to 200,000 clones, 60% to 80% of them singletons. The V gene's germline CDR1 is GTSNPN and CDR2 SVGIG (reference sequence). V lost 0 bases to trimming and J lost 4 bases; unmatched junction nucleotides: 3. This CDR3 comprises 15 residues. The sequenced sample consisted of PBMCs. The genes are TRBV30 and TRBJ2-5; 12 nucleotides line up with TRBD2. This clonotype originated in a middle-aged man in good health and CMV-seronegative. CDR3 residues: CAWSVGLAGTETQYF. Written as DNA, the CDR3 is TGTGCCTGGAGTGTAGGACTAGCGGGAACAGAGACCCAGTACTTC.